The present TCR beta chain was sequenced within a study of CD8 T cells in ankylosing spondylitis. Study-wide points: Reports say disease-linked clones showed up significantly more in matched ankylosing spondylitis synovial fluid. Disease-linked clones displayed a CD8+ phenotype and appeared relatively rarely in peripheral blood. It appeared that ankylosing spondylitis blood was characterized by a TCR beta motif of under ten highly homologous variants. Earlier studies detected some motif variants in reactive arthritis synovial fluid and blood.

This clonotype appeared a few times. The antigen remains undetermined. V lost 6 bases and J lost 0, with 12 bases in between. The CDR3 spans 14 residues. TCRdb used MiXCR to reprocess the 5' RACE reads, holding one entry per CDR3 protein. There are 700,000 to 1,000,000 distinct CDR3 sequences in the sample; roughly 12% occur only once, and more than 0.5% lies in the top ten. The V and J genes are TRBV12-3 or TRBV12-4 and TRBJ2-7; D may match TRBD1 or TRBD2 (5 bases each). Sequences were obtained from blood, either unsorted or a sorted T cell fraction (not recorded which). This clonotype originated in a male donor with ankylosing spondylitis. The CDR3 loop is CASRFGAGSYEQYF. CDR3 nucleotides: TGTGCCAGCAGATTCGGGGCAGGCTCCTACGAGCAGTACTTC.